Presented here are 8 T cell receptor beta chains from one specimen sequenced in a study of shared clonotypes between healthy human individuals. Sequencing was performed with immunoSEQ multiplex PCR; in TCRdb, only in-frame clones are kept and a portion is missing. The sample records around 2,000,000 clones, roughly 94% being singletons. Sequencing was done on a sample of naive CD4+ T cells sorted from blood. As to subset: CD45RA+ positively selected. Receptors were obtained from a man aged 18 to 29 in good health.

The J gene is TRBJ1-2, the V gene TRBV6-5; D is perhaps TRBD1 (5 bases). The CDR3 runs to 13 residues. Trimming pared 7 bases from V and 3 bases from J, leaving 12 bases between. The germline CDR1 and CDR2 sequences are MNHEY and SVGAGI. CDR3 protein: CASTQGKDYGYTF. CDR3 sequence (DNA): TGTGCCAGCACCCAGGGTAAAGACTATGGCTACACCTTC.

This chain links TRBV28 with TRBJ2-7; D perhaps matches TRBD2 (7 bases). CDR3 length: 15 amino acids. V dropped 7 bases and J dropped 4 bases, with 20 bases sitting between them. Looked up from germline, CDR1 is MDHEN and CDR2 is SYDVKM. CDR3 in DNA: TGTGCCAGCACCCGGGGGGCGGGTCCCATTTACGAGCAGTACTTC. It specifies CASTRGAGPIYEQYF.

This chain's CDR3 is CSVDQGTGNTIYF. The CDR3 DNA sequence: TGCAGCGTTGATCAGGGGACTGGAAACACCATATATTTT. V gene TRBV29-1 combines with J gene TRBJ1-3, with D maybe TRBD1 (6 bases). Trimming pared 3 bases from V and 2 bases from J, leaving 8 bases between. Germline CDR1 SQVTM, CDR2 ANQGSEA. The CDR3 is 13 residues long.

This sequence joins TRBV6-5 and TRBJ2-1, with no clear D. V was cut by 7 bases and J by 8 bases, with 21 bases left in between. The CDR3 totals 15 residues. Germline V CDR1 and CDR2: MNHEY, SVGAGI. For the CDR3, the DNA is TGTGCCAGCAAAAGAATCCTGGAATTCAACGATGAGCAGTTCTTC. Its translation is CASKRILEFNDEQFF.

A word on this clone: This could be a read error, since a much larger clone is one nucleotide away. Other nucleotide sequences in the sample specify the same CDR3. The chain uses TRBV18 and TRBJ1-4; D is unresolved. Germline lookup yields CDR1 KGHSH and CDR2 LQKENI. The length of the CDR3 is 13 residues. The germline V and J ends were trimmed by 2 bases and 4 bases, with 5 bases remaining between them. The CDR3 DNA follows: TGTGCCAGCTCACCAAACAGTAATGAAAAACTGTTTTTT. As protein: CASSPNSNEKLFF.

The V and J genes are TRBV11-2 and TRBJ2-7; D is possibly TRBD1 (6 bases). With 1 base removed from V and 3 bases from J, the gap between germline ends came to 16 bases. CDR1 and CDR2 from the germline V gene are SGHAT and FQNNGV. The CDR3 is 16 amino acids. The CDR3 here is CASSLVRGRTLYEQYF. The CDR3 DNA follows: TGTGCCAGCAGCTTAGTCAGGGGTCGAACCCTCTACGAGCAGTACTTC. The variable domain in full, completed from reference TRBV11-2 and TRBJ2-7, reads EAGVAQSPRYKIIEKRQSVAFWCNPISGHATLYWYQQILGQGPKLLIQFQNNGVVDDSQLPKDRFSAERLKGVDSTLKIQPAKLEDSAVYLCASSLVRGRTLYEQYFGPGTRLTVT.

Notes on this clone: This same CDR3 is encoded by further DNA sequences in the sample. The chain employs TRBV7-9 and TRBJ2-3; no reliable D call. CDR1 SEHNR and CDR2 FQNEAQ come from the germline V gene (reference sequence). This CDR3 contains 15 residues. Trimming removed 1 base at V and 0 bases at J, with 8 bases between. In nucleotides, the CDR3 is TGTGCCAGCAGCTTAGGTCTGGGGAGCACAGATACGCAGTATTTT. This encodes CASSLGLGSTDTQYF.

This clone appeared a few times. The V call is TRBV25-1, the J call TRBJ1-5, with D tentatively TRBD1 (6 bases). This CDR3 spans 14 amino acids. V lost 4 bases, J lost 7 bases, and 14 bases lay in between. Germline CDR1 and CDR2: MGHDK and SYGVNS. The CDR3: CASSGFTGSQPQHF. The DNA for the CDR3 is TGTGCCAGCAGTGGCTTTACAGGGTCCCAGCCCCAGCATTTT.